These 18 T cell receptor beta chains share one sample of origin, sequenced in a study of beta chain features in type 1 diabetes. The study's findings and limits: A moderate, significant TCRB CDR3 shortening appeared in type 1 diabetes across four CD4+ subsets.

These TCRs are of unknown antigen specificity. Reverse transcribing all isolated RNA meant expressed TCRB transcripts were sequenced. Clones were sequenced by immunoSEQ multiplex PCR, and TCRdb holds only the in-frame ones, with some missing. The sample has 100,000 to 150,000 clones; roughly 17% are singletons. Sequenced input: central memory CD4+ T cells from blood. The receptors were gathered from a young man with type 1 diabetes.

The table lists this clone with a few counts. V gene TRBV30 combines with J gene TRBJ2-2, with D tentatively TRBD2 (5 bases). Germline lookup yields CDR1 GTSNPN and CDR2 SVGIG (reference sequence). This CDR3 is 14 amino acids long. V shed 3 bases and J shed 3 bases, with 11 bases lying between them. CDR3 coding DNA: TGTGCCTGGAGGTCCGGGGTGTACACCGGGGAGCTGTTTTTT. It specifies CAWRSGVYTGELFF.

The rearrangement joins TRBV20-1 to TRBJ2-7; D uncertain. The V and J ends lost 6 bases and 7 bases respectively, with 13 bases between them. The germline gives CDR1 DFQATT, CDR2 SNEGSKA (reference sequence). CDR3 size: 11 residues. This CDR3 is CSARPLEEQYF. Written as DNA, the CDR3 is TGCAGTGCGCGACCCCTCGAAGAGCAGTACTTC.

This clone has at least ten counts. This chain uses TRBV6-5 with TRBJ2-7, with no clear D. Looked up from germline, CDR1 is MNHEY and CDR2 is SVGAGI. The V gene lost 0 bases and the J gene lost 3 bases, with 9 bases spanning the gap. CDR3 length equals 14 residues. The CDR3 DNA reads as TGTGCCAGCAGTTACTCGAAAGGAAGCTACGAGCAGTACTTC. Protein product: CASSYSKGSYEQYF.

The rearrangement uses TRBV7-3 and TRBJ2-3, with D uncertain. The CDR3 is 15 residues long. Looked up from germline, CDR1 is SGHTA and CDR2 is FQGTGA. Trimming pared 5 bases from V and 2 bases from J, leaving 14 bases between. The CDR3 region is CASSQKGLTTDTQYF. CDR3 DNA: TGTGCCAGCAGCCAGAAAGGGTTAACCACAGATACGCAGTATTTT.

J is TRBJ1-1 and V is TRBV28; D is undetermined. Germline loops: CDR1 MDHEN, CDR2 SYDVKM. The V and J ends lost 8 bases and 1 base respectively, with 11 bases between them. CDR3 length equals 13 residues. CDR3 bases: TGTGCCAGCGAAGGGCAGCGGAACACTGAAGCTTTCTTT. Protein: CASEGQRNTEAFF. The entire variable domain, with the rest obtained from reference TRBV28 and TRBJ1-1, is as follows: DVKVTQSSRYLVKRTGEKVFLECVQDMDHENMFWYRQDPGLGLRLIYFSYDVKMKEKGDIPEGYSVSREKKERFSLILESASTNQTSMYLCASEGQRNTEAFFGQGTRLTVV.

This sequence joins TRBV18 and TRBJ2-2; no definite D call. CDR1 is KGHSH, CDR2 LQKENI, per germline. This CDR3 contains 13 residues. The ends were cut back, 0 bases at V and 1 base at J, with 0 bases in the middle. CDR3 sequence: CASSPPNTGELFF. The DNA of the CDR3 is TGTGCCAGCTCACCACCGAACACCGGGGAGCTGTTTTTT.

The chain couples TRBV19 to TRBJ2-5, with TRBD1 matching 11 bases. Germline V gene data show CDR1 as LNHDA and CDR2 as SQIVND (reference sequence). The CDR3 covers 14 residues. After removal of 3 bases from V and 7 bases from J, the junction contained 4 bases not matched to a gene. The CDR3 nucleotides are TGTGCCAGTAGTATCCTTGGGACAGGGGGGACCCAGTACTTC. Translating gives CASSILGTGGTQYF.

As regards this clone: Its ends do not fully match the called genes, so a read error is possible. The CDR3 DNA sequence: TGTGCTAGCAGCTTAGGGGTTAGCGGAGGGCAAGAGACCCAGTACTTC. It codes for CASSLGVSGGQETQYF. The V call is TRBV7-7, the J call TRBJ2-5; D may be TRBD2 (6 bases). The germline CDR1 and CDR2 sequences are SSHAT and FNYEAQ (reference sequence). The CDR3 extends over 16 amino acids. Full variable domain (rest looked up from reference TRBV7-7 and TRBJ2-5): GAGVSQSPRYKVTKRGQDVTLRCDPISSHATLYWYQQALGQGPEFLTYFNYEAQPDKSGLPSDRFSAERPEGSISTLTIQRTEQRDSAMYRCASSLGVSGGQETQYFGPGTRLLVL.

The chain couples TRBV10-2 to TRBJ2-7; D is unresolved. The germline V gene has CDR1 WSHSY and CDR2 SAAADI. The CDR3 is 14 residues long. The V and J ends lost 0 bases and 0 bases respectively, with 6 bases between them. This CDR3 is CASSESSVSYEQYF. The CDR3 nucleotides read TGCGCCAGCAGTGAGTCGAGTGTCTCCTACGAGCAGTACTTC.

The chain recombines TRBV7-3 with TRBJ2-1, with a possible D match to TRBD2 (6 bases). Germline CDR1 SGHTA, CDR2 FQGTGA. CDR3 size: 14 residues. V dropped 6 bases and J dropped 6 bases, with 15 bases sitting between them. Here the CDR3 reads CASSPRGGANEQFF. The CDR3 nucleotides are TGTGCCAGCAGTCCCCGGGGCGGGGCCAATGAGCAGTTCTTC.

This sequence joins TRBV30 and TRBJ2-1; the match to TRBD2 covers 11 bases. CDR3 length: 16 amino acids. The V segment lost 1 base and the J segment 8 bases; nucleotides outside the gene matches: 10. The germline gives CDR1 GTSNPN, CDR2 SVGIG (reference sequence). This CDR3 is CAWSGPLAGASHEQFF. CDR3 bases: TGTGCCTGGAGTGGCCCACTAGCGGGAGCTTCCCATGAGCAGTTCTTC.

This rearrangement joins TRBV7-2 to TRBJ2-5; D remains unclear. Trimming cost V 8 bases and J 1 base, with 5 bases left between them. CDR1 SGHTA and CDR2 FQGNSA come from the germline V gene. This CDR3 is 11 amino acids long. The CDR3 DNA reads as TGTGCCAGCCGAGGCCAAGAGACCCAGTACTTC. Protein: CASRGQETQYF.

The V and J genes are TRBV10-1 and TRBJ1-1; weak D call: TRBD1 (6 bases). Trimming removed 3 bases at V and 11 bases at J, with 16 bases between. The CDR3 totals 13 residues. Germline V gene lookup returns CDR1 WNHNN and CDR2 SYGVQD (reference sequence). The DNA for the CDR3 is TGCGCCAGCAGTGAACAACAGGGAGGAGAGGCTTTCTTT. It codes for CASSEQQGGEAFF.

This clone is a singleton in its sample. The chain links TRBV29-1 to TRBJ2-7; TRBD2 agrees at 10 bases. The CDR3 has 13 amino acids. The junction had 4 bases not matched to a gene; V was cut back by 5 bases and J by 3 bases. The germline V gene has CDR1 SQVTM and CDR2 ANQGSEA. This chain's CDR3 is CSVYGLADYEQYF. For the CDR3, the DNA is TGCAGCGTTTACGGACTAGCGGACTACGAGCAGTACTTC.

This clone was detected many times. The germline gene is not matched at one end of the junction; a read error may be the cause. The rearrangement uses TRBV7-7 and TRBJ2-3; D tentatively fits TRBD1 or TRBD2 (6 bases each). Germline lookup yields CDR1 SSHAT and CDR2 FNYEAQ (reference sequence). This CDR3 contains 15 residues. The CDR3 here is CASSLGAGQTDTQYF. The CDR3 DNA reads TGTGCTAGCAGCTTAGGGGCGGGACAAACAGATACGCAGTATTTT.

The table lists this clone with a count of one. This chain connects TRBV6-5 to TRBJ2-1; D unresolved. Germline lookup yields CDR1 MNHEY and CDR2 SVGAGI. The germline V and J ends were trimmed by 0 bases and 5 bases, with 8 bases remaining between them. The CDR3 length is 14 residues. The DNA of the CDR3 is TGTGCCAGCAGTTACTCGGGTAACAACAATGAGCAGTTCTTC. Amino acid sequence: CASSYSGNNNEQFF.

This clone was counted between two and nine times. A read error is possible here, since a much larger clone lies one base away. The sample holds other DNA sequences that translate to the same CDR3. CDR3: CASSPTSGYEQYF. CDR3 coding DNA: TGTGCCAGCAGCCCGACTAGCGGATACGAGCAGTACTTC. The gene calls are TRBV7-2 and TRBJ2-7; 9 nucleotides match TRBD2. The length of the CDR3 is 13 residues. The V segment lost 5 bases and the J segment 4 bases; nucleotides outside the gene matches: 3. Germline loops: CDR1 SGHTA, CDR2 FQGNSA.

This clone has a count of ten or more. The chain has TRBV28 and TRBJ2-7, with 10 positions matching TRBD1. J was trimmed by 2 bases and V by 5 bases; bases with no gene match: 6. This CDR3 is built from 15 residues. Germline-derived CDR1 and CDR2 are MDHEN and SYDVKM. The CDR3, as DNA: TGTGCCAGCAGTCCCGGAGGGACAGGGGCCTACGAGCAGTACTTC. Translated: CASSPGGTGAYEQYF.